These 13 T cell receptor beta chains originate from one sample sequenced in a study of T cell repertoires in aging, cancer and after chemotherapy. Peripheral blood genomic DNA, not sorted cells or RNA, was the template. Multiplex touch-down PCR with TRB-A/B primers amplified rearranged V-D-J TRB sequences. TCRdb ran MiXCR on the multiplex PCR reads and lists one entry per CDR3 protein. The data hold several thousand distinct CDR3 sequences, with less than 65% observed a single time. The sequencing sample was made of blood. The receptors derive from a human donor with a solid tumor.

The chain employs TRBV7-9 and TRBJ2-3, with 7 nucleotides matching TRBD2. The germline V gene has CDR1 SEHNR and CDR2 FQNEAQ (reference sequence). The V segment lost 5 bases and the J segment 2 bases; nucleotides outside the gene matches: 7. CDR3 size: 15 residues. The CDR3 sequence: CASSPTSRLTDTQYF. CDR3 nucleotides: TGTGCCAGCAGCCCGACTAGCCGACTCACAGATACGCAGTATTTT.

The gene calls are TRBV30 and TRBJ2-7; no reliable D call. The CDR3 loop spans 14 amino acids. Germline loops: CDR1 GTSNPN, CDR2 SVGIG (reference sequence). The V end lost 0 bases, the J end lost 2 bases, and 11 bases lay between the germline ends. The CDR3 protein is CAWSVLAGAYEQYF. The CDR3 DNA follows: TGTGCCTGGAGTGTATTGGCCGGAGCCTACGAGCAGTACTTC.

A note on this clonotype: Its ends do not fully match the called genes, so a read error is possible. The chain links TRBV7-2 to TRBJ1-1; 7 nucleotides align to TRBD1. Germline lookup yields CDR1 SGHTA and CDR2 FQGNSA. The CDR3 loop spans 15 amino acids. Here the CDR3 reads CAISSHMTGSSEAFF. CDR3 DNA sequence: TGTGCCATCAGCTCTCATATGACAGGGTCGAGTGAAGCTTTCTTT.

This CDR3 is CATRGGAQPQHF. CDR3 coding DNA: TGTGCCACCAGGGGGGGGGCCCAGCCCCAGCATTTT. This sequence joins TRBV6-5 and TRBJ1-5; 7 bases agree with TRBD1. The J segment lost 7 bases and the V segment lost 10 bases, leaving 7 bases of the junction unmatched. Germline values: CDR1 MNHEY, CDR2 SVGAGI. The CDR3 sequence is 12 residues long.

This chain connects TRBV19 to TRBJ2-7; D possibly uses TRBD1 or TRBD2 (5 bases each). V lost 8 bases and J lost 1, with 15 bases in between. CDR1 and CDR2 from the germline V gene are LNHDA and SQIVND (reference sequence). The length of the CDR3 is 14 residues. CDR3 sequence reads: CASSGTLASYEQYF. The CDR3 DNA reads as TGTGCCAGTTCCGGGACCCTAGCATCCTACGAGCAGTACTTC.

The chain joins TRBV19 to TRBJ2-3, with 8 bases identical to TRBD2. Germline V gene sequence: CDR1 LNHDA, CDR2 SQIVND (reference sequence). With 5 bases clipped from V and 4 bases from J, the junction kept 5 bases outside the gene matches. The CDR3 loop spans 14 amino acids. CDR3 region: CASSDGLAPDTQYF. Here the CDR3 DNA reads TGTGCCAGTAGTGACGGACTAGCCCCAGATACGCAGTATTTT.

DNA of the CDR3: TGTGCCAGCAGTTCGACAGGGCACCCCCCCTACGAGCAGTACTTC. Translated, it gives CASSSTGHPPYEQYF. This sequence joins TRBV28 and TRBJ2-7; 7 bases are a match to TRBD1. This CDR3 is built from 15 residues. Germline lookup yields CDR1 MDHEN and CDR2 SYDVKM. V lost 4 bases and J lost 2; bases outside the gene matches: 8.

V is TRBV6-1 and J is TRBJ2-7; D is unresolved. The CDR3 consists of 15 residues. V was pared by 2 bases and J by 5 bases, with 16 bases between. Germline V gene data show CDR1 as MNHNS and CDR2 as SASEGT. CDR3 protein: CASSETIGSSNEQYF. CDR3 coding DNA: TGTGCCAGCAGTGAAACTATAGGGTCTTCCAACGAGCAGTACTTC.

V and J are TRBV6-1 and TRBJ1-1; unclear D gene. V was trimmed by 1 base and J by 4 bases, leaving 7 bases between them. Per germline, CDR1 MNHNS and CDR2 SASEGT. The CDR3 has 13 amino acids. CDR3 amino acids: CASSEGRLTEAFF. The CDR3 coding sequence is TGTGCCAGCAGTGAAGGCAGGCTCACTGAAGCTTTCTTT.

The chain couples TRBV9 to TRBJ2-1, with D unresolved. Trimming left V 0 bases short and J 8 bases short, with 15 bases between. The CDR3 extends over 15 amino acids. Germline CDR1 and CDR2: SGDLS and YYNGEE. The CDR3 sequence is CASSVEGMVGHEQFF. The CDR3 nucleotides are TGTGCCAGCAGCGTAGAGGGTATGGTTGGCCATGAGCAGTTCTTC. Variable domain in full (rest from reference TRBV9 and TRBJ2-1): DSGVTQTPKHLITATGQRVTLRCSPRSGDLSVYWYQQSLDQGLQFLIQYYNGEERAKGNILERFSAQQFPDLHSELNLSSLELGDSALYFCASSVEGMVGHEQFFGPGTRLTVL.

This clonotype was detected only once. The rearrangement uses TRBV6-1 and TRBJ1-3; D unclear. In germline, CDR1 is MNHNS, CDR2 SASEGT. V lost 5 bases, J lost 2 bases, and 16 bases lay in between. CDR3 length equals 16 residues. The CDR3 DNA reads as TGTGCCAGCAGTTACCTCAGCCGGCCGACTGGAAACACCATATATTTT. Its translation is CASSYLSRPTGNTIYF.

V gene TRBV27 combines with J gene TRBJ2-7; 13 positions match TRBD2. The J segment lost 5 bases and the V segment lost 5 bases, leaving 3 bases of the junction unmatched. Per the germline V gene, CDR1 is MNHEY and CDR2 is SMNVEV (reference sequence). There are 14 residues in the CDR3. CDR3 in DNA: TGTGCCAGCAGTCGACTAGCGGGAGGCAACGAGCAGTACTTC. Encoded protein: CASSRLAGGNEQYF.

The chain has TRBV21-1 and TRBJ2-2; the listed D gene, TRBD2, was not tested against the DNA. TRBV21-1 represents a pseudogene. The CDR3 spans 16 residues. This CDR3 is CASSARFQGPSGELFF. Written as DNA, the CDR3 is TGTGCCAGCAGCGCCCGCTTTCAGGGTCCCTCCGGGGAGCTGTTTTTT.